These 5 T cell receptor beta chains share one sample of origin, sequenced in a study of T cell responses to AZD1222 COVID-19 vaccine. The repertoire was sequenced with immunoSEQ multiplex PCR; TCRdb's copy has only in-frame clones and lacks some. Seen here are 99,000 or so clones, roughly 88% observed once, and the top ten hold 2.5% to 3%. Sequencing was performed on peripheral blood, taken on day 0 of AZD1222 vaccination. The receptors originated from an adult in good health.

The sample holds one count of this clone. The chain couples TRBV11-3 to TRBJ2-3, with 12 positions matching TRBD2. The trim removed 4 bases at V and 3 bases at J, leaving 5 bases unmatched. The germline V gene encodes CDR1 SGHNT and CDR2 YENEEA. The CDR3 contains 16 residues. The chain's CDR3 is CASSSWLAGGTDTQYF. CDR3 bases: TGTGCCAGCAGCTCCTGGCTAGCGGGGGGGACAGATACGCAGTATTTT.

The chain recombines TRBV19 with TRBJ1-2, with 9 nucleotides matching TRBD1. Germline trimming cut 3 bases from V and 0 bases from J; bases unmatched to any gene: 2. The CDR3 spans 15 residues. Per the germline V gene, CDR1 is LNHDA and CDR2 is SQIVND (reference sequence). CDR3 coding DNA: TGTGCCAGTAGTATCAGGACAGGGGCTAACTATGGCTACACCTTC. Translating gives CASSIRTGANYGYTF.

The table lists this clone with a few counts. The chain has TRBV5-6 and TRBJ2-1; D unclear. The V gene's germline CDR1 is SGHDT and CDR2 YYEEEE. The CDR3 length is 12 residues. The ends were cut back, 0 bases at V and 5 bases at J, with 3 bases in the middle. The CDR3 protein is CASSLGDNEQFF. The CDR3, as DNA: TGTGCCAGCAGCTTGGGAGACAATGAGCAGTTCTTC.

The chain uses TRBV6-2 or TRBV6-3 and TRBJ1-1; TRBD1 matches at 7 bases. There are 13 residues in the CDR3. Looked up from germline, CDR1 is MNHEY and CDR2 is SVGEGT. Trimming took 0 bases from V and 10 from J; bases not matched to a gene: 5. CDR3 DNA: TGTGCCAGCAGTTACTCGGGCGGGACAGTAGCTTTCTTT. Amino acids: CASSYSGGTVAFF.

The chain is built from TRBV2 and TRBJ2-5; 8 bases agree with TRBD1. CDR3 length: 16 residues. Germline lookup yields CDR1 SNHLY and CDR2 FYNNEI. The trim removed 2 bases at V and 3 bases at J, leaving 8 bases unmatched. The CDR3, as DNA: TGTGCCAGCAGTGAAAGAATGTACAGGGGGGAAGAGACCCAGTACTTC. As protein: CASSERMYRGEETQYF.